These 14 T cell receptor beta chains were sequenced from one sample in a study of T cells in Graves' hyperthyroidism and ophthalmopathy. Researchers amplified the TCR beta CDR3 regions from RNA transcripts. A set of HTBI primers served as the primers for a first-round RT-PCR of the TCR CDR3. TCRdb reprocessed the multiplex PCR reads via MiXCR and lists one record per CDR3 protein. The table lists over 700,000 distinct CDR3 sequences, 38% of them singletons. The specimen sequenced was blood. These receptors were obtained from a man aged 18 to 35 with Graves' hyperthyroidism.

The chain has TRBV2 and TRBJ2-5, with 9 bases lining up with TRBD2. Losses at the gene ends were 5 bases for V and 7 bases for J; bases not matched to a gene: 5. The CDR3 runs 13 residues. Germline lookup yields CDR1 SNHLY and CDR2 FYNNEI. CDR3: CASSLSGSGTQYF. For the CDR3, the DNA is TGTGCCAGCAGTCTTAGCGGGAGTGGGACCCAGTACTTC.

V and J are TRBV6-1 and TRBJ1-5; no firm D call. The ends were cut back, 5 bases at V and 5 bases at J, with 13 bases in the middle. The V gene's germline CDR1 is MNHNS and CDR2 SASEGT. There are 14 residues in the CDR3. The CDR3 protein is CASSFSGGHQPQHF. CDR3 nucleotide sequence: TGTGCCAGCAGTTTTTCGGGCGGGCATCAGCCCCAGCATTTT.

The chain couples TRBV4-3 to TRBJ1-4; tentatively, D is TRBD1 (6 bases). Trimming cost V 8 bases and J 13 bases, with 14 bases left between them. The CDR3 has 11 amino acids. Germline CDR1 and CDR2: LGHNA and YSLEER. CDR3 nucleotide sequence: TGCGCCAGCCGGGGGCCCGGAGGACTGTTTTTT. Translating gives CASRGPGGLFF.

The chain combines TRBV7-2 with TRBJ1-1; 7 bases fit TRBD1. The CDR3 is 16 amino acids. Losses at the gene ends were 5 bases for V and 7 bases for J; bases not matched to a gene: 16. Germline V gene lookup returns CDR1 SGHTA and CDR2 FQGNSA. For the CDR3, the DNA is TGTGCCAGCAGCCAAGATCCGGGACAGCTAACAGGTGAAGCTTTCTTT. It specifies CASSQDPGQLTGEAFF.

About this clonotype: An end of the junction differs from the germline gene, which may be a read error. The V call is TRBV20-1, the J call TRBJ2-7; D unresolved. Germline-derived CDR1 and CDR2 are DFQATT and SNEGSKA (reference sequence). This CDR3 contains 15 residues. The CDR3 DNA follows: TGCAGTGTTAGAGATTCGGCCAGGAGCTCCTACGAGCAGTACTTC. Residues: CSVRDSARSSYEQYF.

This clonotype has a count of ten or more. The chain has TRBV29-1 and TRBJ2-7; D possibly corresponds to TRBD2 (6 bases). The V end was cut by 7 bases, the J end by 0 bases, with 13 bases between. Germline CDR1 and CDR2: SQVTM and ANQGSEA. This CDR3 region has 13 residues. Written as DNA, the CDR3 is TGCAGCGCCCTCGGCGGGACCTCCTACGAGCAGTACTTC. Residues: CSALGGTSYEQYF.

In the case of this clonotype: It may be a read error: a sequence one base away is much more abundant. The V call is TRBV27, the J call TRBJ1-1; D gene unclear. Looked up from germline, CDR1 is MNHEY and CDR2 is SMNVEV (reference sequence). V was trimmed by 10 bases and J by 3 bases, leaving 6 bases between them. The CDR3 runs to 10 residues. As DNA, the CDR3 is TGTGCCAACGGGTACACTGAAGCTTTCTTT. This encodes CANGYTEAFF.

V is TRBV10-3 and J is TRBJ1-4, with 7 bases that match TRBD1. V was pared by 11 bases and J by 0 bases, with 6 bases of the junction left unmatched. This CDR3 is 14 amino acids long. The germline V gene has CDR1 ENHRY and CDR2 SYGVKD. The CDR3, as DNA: TGTGCCTCGGACAGGACCGCAACTAATGAAAAACTGTTTTTT. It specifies CASDRTATNEKLFF.

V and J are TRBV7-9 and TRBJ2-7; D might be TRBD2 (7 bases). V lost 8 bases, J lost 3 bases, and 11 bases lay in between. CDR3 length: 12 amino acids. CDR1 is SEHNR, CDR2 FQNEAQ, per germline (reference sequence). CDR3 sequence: CASEGGDYEQYF. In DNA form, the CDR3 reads TGTGCCAGCGAGGGGGGGGACTACGAGCAGTACTTC.

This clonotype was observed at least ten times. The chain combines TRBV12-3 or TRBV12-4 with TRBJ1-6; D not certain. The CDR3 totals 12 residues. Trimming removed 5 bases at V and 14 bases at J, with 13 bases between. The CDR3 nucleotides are TGTGCCAGCAGTCCCCCTCTATTGACCCTCCACTTT. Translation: CASSPPLLTLHF.

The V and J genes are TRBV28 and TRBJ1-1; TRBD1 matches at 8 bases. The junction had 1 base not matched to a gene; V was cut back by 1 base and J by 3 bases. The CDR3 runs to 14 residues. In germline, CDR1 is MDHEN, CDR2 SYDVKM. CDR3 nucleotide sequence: TGTGCCAGCAGTTTATACAGGGGGTACACTGAAGCTTTCTTT. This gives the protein CASSLYRGYTEAFF.

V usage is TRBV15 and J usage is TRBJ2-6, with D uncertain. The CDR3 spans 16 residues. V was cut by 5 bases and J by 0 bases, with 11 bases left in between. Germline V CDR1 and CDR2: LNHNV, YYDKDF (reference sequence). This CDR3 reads CATSHLRRSGANVLTF. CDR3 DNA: TGTGCCACCAGCCACCTCCGCCGCTCTGGGGCCAACGTCCTGACTTTC.

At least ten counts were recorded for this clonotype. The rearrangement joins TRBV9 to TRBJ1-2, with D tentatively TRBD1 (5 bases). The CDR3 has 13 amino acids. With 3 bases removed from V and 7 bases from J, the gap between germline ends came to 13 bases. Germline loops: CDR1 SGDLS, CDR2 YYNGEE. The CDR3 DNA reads TGTGCCAGCAGCGCCCACCCGAGGGGTGGCTACACCTTC. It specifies CASSAHPRGGYTF.

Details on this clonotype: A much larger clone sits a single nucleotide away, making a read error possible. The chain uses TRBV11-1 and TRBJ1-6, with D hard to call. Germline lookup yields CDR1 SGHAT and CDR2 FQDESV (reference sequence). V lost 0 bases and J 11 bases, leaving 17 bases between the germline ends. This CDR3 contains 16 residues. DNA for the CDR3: TGTGCCAGCAGCTTAGCGGTGAAGGGAGGTCGGGCACCCCTCCACTTT. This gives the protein CASSLAVKGGRAPLHF.